The clone carrying this TCR beta chain was recorded only once. The germline gives CDR1 LGHDT, CDR2 YNNKEL (reference sequence). This CDR3 has 15 amino acids. Trimming took off 0 bases at V and 5 bases at J, with 14 bases between the two ends. This entry is derived from a study of blood T cell repertoires in COVID-19. For the study at large: Specimens from acute and convalescent COVID-19 originated in the United States, Italy and Spain. Nucleic acid was either cDNA or gDNA, and it came from T cells, B-cell-depleted T cells, or PBMCs.

Under the authors' procedure: Reference gene primer amplification gave estimated nucleated cell counts. Assay used: immunoSEQ multiplex PCR; TCRdb lists only in-frame clones, some missing. The DNA was the basis for D and trimming; V, J and clone size are from that table. Altogether some 340,000 clones are present, around four fifths being singletons, with the ten largest covering just under 3%. J is TRBJ2-7 and V is TRBV3-1 (or the pseudogene TRBV3-2), with D possibly being TRBD1 (5 bases). Specimen: peripheral blood. This clonotype was obtained from a man aged 25 to 45 with active or convalescent COVID-19. CDR3 amino acids: CASSQDQGFMDEQYF. The CDR3 DNA reads as TGTGCCAGCAGCCAAGATCAGGGTTTCATGGACGAGCAGTACTTC.